The clone carrying this T cell receptor beta chain was counted a few times. TCRdb ran MiXCR on the RACE reads and lists one entry per CDR3 protein. The sample has around 350,000 distinct CDR3 sequences, over 5% seen once; the top ten hold less than 9%. The sample comes from a study of human T cells and chemical hapten exposure. Time point reported: pre-sensitization, week 0. The sample's treatment: therapeutic diphenylcyclopropenone sensitization with weekly scalp DPC. Those who donated were patients with alopecia, 18 to 70 years of age, and suitable for DPC. CDR3 length: 15 residues. CDR1 is MNHEY and CDR2 is SVGAGI in the germline V gene. V lost 0 bases and J 4 bases, leaving 12 bases between the germline ends.

The chain is built from TRBV6-5 and TRBJ1-1; D may be TRBD1 (6 bases). The TCR sequence derives from a woman between 18 and 30 years old with alopecia areata. Some clones in this sample may be carry-over from other donors' samples. Sequencing used whole blood, obtained in connection with sensitization to the hapten diphenylcyclopropenone (DPC). The CDR3 DNA sequence: TGTGCCAGCAGTTACTCGCAGGGGCCAAGCACTGAAGCTTTCTTT. Protein: CASSYSQGPSTEAFF.